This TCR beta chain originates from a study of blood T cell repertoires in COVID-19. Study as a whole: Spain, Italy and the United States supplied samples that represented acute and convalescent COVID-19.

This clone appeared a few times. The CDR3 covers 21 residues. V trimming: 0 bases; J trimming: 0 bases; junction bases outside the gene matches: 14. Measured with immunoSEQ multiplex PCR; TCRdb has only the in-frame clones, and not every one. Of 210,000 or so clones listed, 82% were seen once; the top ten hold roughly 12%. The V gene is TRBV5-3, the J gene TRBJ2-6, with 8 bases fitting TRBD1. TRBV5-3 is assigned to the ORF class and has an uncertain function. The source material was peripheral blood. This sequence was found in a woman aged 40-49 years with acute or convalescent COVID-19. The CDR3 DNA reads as TGTGCCAGAAGCTTGGTGGTTCGGTATTCCGACAGGGGCTCTGGGGCCAACGTCCTGACTTTC. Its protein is CARSLVVRYSDRGSGANVLTF.